The TCR beta chain described here comes from a study of T cell clusters in autoimmune cytopenias. Study results and limitations: TRB repertoire shifts in secondary cytopenia and chronic lymphocytic leukemia mostly reflected lymphoma, not autoimmunity.

Concerning this clonotype itself: The antigen is undetermined.

The CDR3 consists of 13 residues. Germline V gene sequence: CDR1 KGHSH, CDR2 LQKENI. One tube held mixed TRB-A and TRB-B primer pools for touch-down PCR. TCRdb re-called the multiplex PCR reads and gives one entry per CDR3 protein, without DNA. The specimen's table records approximately 16,000 distinct CDR3 sequences. About 37,500 genome equivalents of blood DNA were amplified for TRB. The sequencing sample was made of peripheral blood. The clonotype was recovered from a human donor with an autoimmune cytopenia or autoimmune hepatitis (not recorded which). V gene TRBV18 combines with J gene TRBJ1-4. CDR3: CASSGELYEKLFF.